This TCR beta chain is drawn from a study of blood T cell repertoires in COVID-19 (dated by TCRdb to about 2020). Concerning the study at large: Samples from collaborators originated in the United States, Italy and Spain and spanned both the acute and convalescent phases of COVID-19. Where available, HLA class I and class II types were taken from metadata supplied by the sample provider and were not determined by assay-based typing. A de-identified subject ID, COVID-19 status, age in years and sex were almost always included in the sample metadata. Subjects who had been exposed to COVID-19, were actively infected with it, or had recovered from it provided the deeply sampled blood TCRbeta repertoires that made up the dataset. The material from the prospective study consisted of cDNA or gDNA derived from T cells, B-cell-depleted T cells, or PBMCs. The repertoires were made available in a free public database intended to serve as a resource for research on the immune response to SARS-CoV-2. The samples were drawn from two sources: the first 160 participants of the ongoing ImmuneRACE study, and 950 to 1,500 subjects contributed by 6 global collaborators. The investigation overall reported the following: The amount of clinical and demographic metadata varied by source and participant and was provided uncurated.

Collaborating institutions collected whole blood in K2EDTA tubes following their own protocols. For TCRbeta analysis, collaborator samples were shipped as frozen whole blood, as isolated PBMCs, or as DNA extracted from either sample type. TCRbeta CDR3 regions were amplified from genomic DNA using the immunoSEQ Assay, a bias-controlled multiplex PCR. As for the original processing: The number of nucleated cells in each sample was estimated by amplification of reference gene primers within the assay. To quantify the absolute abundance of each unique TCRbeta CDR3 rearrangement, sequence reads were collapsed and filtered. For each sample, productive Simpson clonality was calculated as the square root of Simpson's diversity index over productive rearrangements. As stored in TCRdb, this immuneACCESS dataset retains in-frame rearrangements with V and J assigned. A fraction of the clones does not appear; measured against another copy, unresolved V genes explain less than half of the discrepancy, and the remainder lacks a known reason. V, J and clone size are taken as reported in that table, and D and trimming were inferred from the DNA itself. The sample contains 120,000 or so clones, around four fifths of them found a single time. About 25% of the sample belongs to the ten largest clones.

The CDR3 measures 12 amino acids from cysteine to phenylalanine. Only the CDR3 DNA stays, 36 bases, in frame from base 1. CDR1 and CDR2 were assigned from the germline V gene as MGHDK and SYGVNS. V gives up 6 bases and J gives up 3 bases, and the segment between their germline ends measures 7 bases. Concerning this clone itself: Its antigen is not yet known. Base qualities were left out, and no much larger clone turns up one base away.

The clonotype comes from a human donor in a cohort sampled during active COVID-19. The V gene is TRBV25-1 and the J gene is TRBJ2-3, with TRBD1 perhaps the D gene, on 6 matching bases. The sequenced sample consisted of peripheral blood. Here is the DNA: TGTGCCAGCAGCAGGGGTACAGATACGCAGTATTTT. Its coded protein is CASSRGTDTQYF.